This T cell receptor (beta chain) was retrieved from a study of blood T cell repertoires in COVID-19. Study-wide background: Samples came from the United States, Italy and Spain, spanning acute and convalescent COVID-19. T cells, B-cell-depleted T cells, or PBMCs supplied cDNA or gDNA.

Authors' processing steps: Reference gene primer amplification gave estimated nucleated cell counts. This table comes from immunoSEQ multiplex PCR, and its TCRdb copy is limited to in-frame clones, with some not included. V, J and clone size are those of that table, while D and trimming were read from the DNA. The top ten clones hold 6.2% of a sample with 40,000 to 45,000 clones, 70% to 90% of them seen once. V lost 5 bases to trimming and J lost 1 base, with 5 bases between them. The CDR3 spans 13 residues. Germline lookup yields CDR1 LNHDA and CDR2 SQIVND (reference sequence). The gene calls are TRBV19 and TRBJ2-2; no clear D gene. The sample was peripheral blood. The source of this sequence is a human donor in a cohort sampled during active COVID-19. The CDR3 coding sequence is TGTGCCAGTAGTCGAGGGAACACCGGGGAGCTGTTTTTT. As protein: CASSRGNTGELFF.